A selection of T cell receptor beta chains follows, all from one sample in a study of blood T cell repertoires in COVID-19. The protocol was immunoSEQ multiplex PCR, while the TCRdb copy is restricted to in-frame clones and leaves out a portion. Counted here are roughly 200,000 clones, approximately 90% occurring once; the ten biggest clones make up around 0.53%. The specimen sequenced was peripheral blood. These receptors were obtained from a man aged 50-59 years with acute or convalescent COVID-19. The CDR3 runs from the conserved cysteine through the conserved F or W. A D gene is named only where the DNA matches it firmly.

V: TRBV24-1; J: TRBJ1-6; D: TRBD1; CDR3: CATSDLKWDRASPSSYNSPLHF; DNA: TGTGCCACCAGTGATTTGAAGTGGGACAGGGCGTCCCCGAGCTCCTATAATTCACCCCTCCACTTT
V: TRBV6-5; J: TRBJ2-1; D: NA; CDR3: CASSLRGEGRSEQFF; DNA: TGTGCCAGCAGCCTGAGGGGGGAGGGCCGGAGTGAGCAGTTCTTC
V: TRBV18; J: TRBJ1-2; D: TRBD1; CDR3: CASSPTGEDGYTF; DNA: TGTGCCAGCTCACCGACAGGGGAAGATGGCTACACCTTC
V: TRBV18; J: TRBJ1-3; D: NA; CDR3: CASSLLRGGNTIYF; DNA: TGTGCCAGCTCACTCCTCAGGGGTGGAAACACCATATATTTT
V: TRBV5-4; J: TRBJ2-6; D: NA; CDR3: CASSGRAGGGSGANVLTF; DNA: TGTGCCAGCAGCGGGAGGGCAGGGGGCGGATCTGGGGCCAACGTCCTGACTTTC
V: TRBV2; J: TRBJ1-2; D: TRBD1; CDR3: CASSEEEGANYGYTF; DNA: TGTGCCAGCAGTGAAGAAGAGGGGGCAAACTATGGCTACACCTTC
V: TRBV6-5; J: TRBJ1-6; D: TRBD1; CDR3: CASSTRDRNSPLHF; DNA: TGTGCCAGCAGTACCCGGGACAGAAATTCACCCCTCCACTTT
V: TRBV5-4; J: TRBJ2-3; D: TRBD2; CDR3: CASSLLRGGGSDTDTQYF; DNA: TGTGCCAGCAGCTTGCTTCGCGGCGGGGGAAGCGACACAGATACGCAGTATTTT
V: TRBV12-3/TRBV12-4; J: TRBJ1-4; D: NA; CDR3: CASSFRQGELFF; DNA: TGTGCCAGCAGTTTTAGGCAGGGCGAACTGTTTTTT
V: TRBV18; J: TRBJ1-2; D: NA; CDR3: CASSPADTNYGYTF; DNA: TGTGCCAGCTCACCAGCAGATACCAACTATGGCTACACCTTC